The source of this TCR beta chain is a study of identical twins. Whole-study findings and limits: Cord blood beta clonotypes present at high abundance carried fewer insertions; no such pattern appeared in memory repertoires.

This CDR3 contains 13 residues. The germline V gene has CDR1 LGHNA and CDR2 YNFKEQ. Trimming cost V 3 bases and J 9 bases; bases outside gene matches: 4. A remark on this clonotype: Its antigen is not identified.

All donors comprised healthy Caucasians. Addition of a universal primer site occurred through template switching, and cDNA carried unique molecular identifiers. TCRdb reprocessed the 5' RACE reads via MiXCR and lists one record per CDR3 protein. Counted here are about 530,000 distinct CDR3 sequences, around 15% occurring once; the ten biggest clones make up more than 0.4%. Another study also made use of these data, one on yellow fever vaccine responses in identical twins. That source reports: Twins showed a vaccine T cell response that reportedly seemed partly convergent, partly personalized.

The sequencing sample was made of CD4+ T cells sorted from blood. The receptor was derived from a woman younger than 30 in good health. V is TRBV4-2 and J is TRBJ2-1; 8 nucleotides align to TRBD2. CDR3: CASSQTSEGEQFF. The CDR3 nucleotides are TGTGCCAGCAGCCAGACTAGCGAGGGTGAGCAGTTCTTC.